The rows below give T cell receptor beta chains drawn from one sample of a study of blood T cells in healthy people across ages. One entry per CDR3 protein, called by TCRdb with MiXCR from the 5' RACE reads. The table includes 1.5 million or so distinct CDR3 sequences, approximately 42% detected once. Sequenced material: blood. The receptors stem from a woman aged 18-30 years in good health. Each CDR3 is given with its conserved first and last residue. D genes are given only for firm matches. The listing skips clone size in some rows; elsewhere it reads once, few, many or a size class.

abundance: many
d_gene: TRBD1
v_gene: TRBV29-1
j_gene: TRBJ2-1
CDR3aa: CSVDWGQNEQFF
CDR3nt: TGCAGCGTTGACTGGGGACAGAATGAGCAGTTCTTC

abundance: few
d_gene: TRBD2
v_gene: TRBV20-1
j_gene: TRBJ2-5
CDR3aa: CSAVTSGRETQYF
CDR3nt: TGCAGTGCTGTGACTAGCGGGCGGGAGACCCAGTACTTC

abundance: NA
d_gene: NA
v_gene: TRBV20-1
j_gene: TRBJ2-7
CDR3aa: CSARDLVENPHEQYF
CDR3nt: TGCAGTGCTAGAGATCTGGTAGAGAACCCCCACGAGCAGTACTTC

abundance: NA
d_gene: TRBD1
v_gene: TRBV11-2
j_gene: TRBJ1-1
CDR3aa: CASTTGQSNTEAFF
CDR3nt: TGTGCCAGCACCACGGGACAGTCGAACACTGAAGCTTTCTTT

abundance: few
d_gene: TRBD2
v_gene: TRBV20-1
j_gene: TRBJ2-1
CDR3aa: CSARVLTSGTYNEQFF
CDR3nt: TGCAGTGCTAGAGTCCTGACTAGCGGGACCTACAATGAGCAGTTCTTC

abundance: NA
d_gene: TRBD1
v_gene: TRBV27
j_gene: TRBJ1-5
CDR3aa: CASSPLDRGNQPQHF
CDR3nt: TGTGCCAGCAGTCCCCTCGACAGGGGCAACCAGCCCCAGCATTTT

abundance: NA
d_gene: TRBD1
v_gene: TRBV29-1
j_gene: TRBJ1-1
CDR3aa: CSVTGQGVREAFF
CDR3nt: TGCAGCGTAACGGGACAGGGGGTCCGTGAAGCTTTCTTT

abundance: NA
d_gene: TRBD2
v_gene: TRBV5-1
j_gene: TRBJ2-1
CDR3aa: CASSFYGTSGTSSYNEQFF
CDR3nt: TGCGCCAGCAGCTTTTATGGGACTAGCGGGACTAGCTCCTACAATGAGCAGTTCTTC

abundance: NA
d_gene: NA
v_gene: TRBV21-1
j_gene: TRBJ2-3
CDR3aa: CASSKATGQPPDTQYF
CDR3nt: TGTGCCAGCAGCAAAGCCACGGGACAGCCGCCAGATACGCAGTATTTT

abundance: NA
d_gene: NA
v_gene: TRBV11-1
j_gene: TRBJ1-1
CDR3aa: CASSLPPREAFF
CDR3nt: TGTGCCAGCAGCTTACCCCCTAGGGAAGCTTTCTTT

abundance: NA
d_gene: NA
v_gene: TRBV20-1
j_gene: TRBJ2-1
CDR3aa: CSANPGVRAYNEQFF
CDR3nt: TGCAGTGCTAATCCGGGAGTTAGGGCCTACAATGAGCAGTTCTTC

abundance: NA
d_gene: NA
v_gene: TRBV5-1
j_gene: TRBJ2-6
CDR3aa: CASSLAGSSWANVLTF
CDR3nt: TGCGCCAGCAGCTTGGCCGGCAGTTCCTGGGCCAACGTCCTGACTTTC

abundance: many
d_gene: NA
v_gene: TRBV5-1
j_gene: TRBJ2-2
CDR3aa: CASSPAGTDTGELFF
CDR3nt: TGCGCCAGCAGCCCGGCGGGGACGGACACCGGGGAGCTGTTTTTT

abundance: NA
d_gene: NA
v_gene: TRBV7-9
j_gene: TRBJ2-7
CDR3aa: CASSLPARGLSSYEQYF
CDR3nt: TGTGCCAGCAGCTTGCCAGCTAGGGGCCTTAGCTCCTACGAGCAGTACTTC

abundance: few
d_gene: NA
v_gene: TRBV2
j_gene: TRBJ2-5
CDR3aa: CASSRDIATQYF
CDR3nt: TGTGCCAGCAGTCGGGACATAGCGACCCAGTACTTC

abundance: NA
d_gene: NA
v_gene: TRBV20-1
j_gene: TRBJ1-1
CDR3aa: CSAQPRVGGAFF
CDR3nt: TGCAGTGCCCAACCCAGGGTGGGGGGAGCTTTCTTT